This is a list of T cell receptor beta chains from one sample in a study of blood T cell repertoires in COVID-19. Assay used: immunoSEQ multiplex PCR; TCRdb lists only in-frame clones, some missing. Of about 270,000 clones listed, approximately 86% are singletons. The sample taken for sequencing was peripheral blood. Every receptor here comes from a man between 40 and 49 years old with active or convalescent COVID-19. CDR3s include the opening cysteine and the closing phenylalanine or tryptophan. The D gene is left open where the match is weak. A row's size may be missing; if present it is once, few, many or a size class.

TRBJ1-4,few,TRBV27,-,CASSFRVGTNEKLFF,TGTGCCAGCAGTTTCAGGGTCGGAACTAATGAAAAACTGTTTTTT
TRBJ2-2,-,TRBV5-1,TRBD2,CASSSLPGLAGEGTGELFF,TGCGCCAGCAGCTCCCTCCCGGGACTAGCGGGAGAGGGGACCGGGGAGCTGTTTTTT
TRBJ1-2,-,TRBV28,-,CASGRGYGYTF,TGTGCCAGCGGGAGGGGCTATGGCTACACCTTC
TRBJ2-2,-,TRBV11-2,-,CASSAVSGGPTGELFF,TGTGCCAGCAGCGCGGTGAGTGGCGGGCCGACCGGGGAGCTGTTTTTT
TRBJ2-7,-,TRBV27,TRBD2,CASSPSAAGGNEQYF,TGTGCCAGCAGTCCTTCCGCAGCGGGAGGCAACGAGCAGTACTTC
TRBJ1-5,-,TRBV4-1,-,CATGGDQPQHF,TGCGCCACCGGGGGGGACCAGCCCCAGCATTTT
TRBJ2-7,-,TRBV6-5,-,CASSYSRSSYEQYF,TGTGCCAGCAGTTACTCCCGGAGCTCCTACGAGCAGTACTTC
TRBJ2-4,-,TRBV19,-,CASSPIDIYIQYF,TGTGCCAGTAGTCCAATAGACATCTACATTCAGTACTTC
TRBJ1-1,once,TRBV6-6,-,CASSLTGNTEAFF,TGTGCCAGCAGTCTGACAGGTAACACTGAAGCTTTCTTT
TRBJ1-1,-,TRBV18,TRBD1,CASSPAFDRDTEAFF,TGTGCCAGCTCACCAGCCTTTGACAGGGACACTGAAGCTTTCTTT
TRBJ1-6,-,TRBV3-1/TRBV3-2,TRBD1,CASSLGPGQGNSGPLHF,TGTGCCAGCAGCCTCGGACCGGGACAGGGGAATTCAGGACCCCTCCACTTT
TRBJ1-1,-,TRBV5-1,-,CASGGQTNTEAFF,TGCGCCAGCGGAGGACAGACAAACACTGAAGCTTTCTTT
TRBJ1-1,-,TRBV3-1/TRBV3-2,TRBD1,CASSAVPGQGSATEAFF,TGTGCCAGCAGCGCCGTCCCGGGACAGGGCTCGGCCACTGAAGCTTTCTTT
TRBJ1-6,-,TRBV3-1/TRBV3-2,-,CASSQESERYNSPLHF,TGTGCCAGCAGCCAAGAATCTGAGCGCTATAATTCACCCCTCCACTTT
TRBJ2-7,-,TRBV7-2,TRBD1,CASSPKTGGSYEQYF,TGTGCCAGCAGCCCAAAGACAGGGGGGTCCTACGAGCAGTACTTC
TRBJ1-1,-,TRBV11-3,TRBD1,CASSPDPDRVNTEAFF,TGTGCCAGCAGTCCCGACCCAGACAGGGTGAACACTGAAGCTTTCTTT
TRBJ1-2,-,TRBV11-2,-,CASSLATGYGYTF,TGTGCCAGCAGCTTAGCGACAGGCTATGGCTACACCTTC